The 22 T cell receptor beta chains presented below share a single source sample, sequenced in a study of cytotoxic CD8 clonotypes in ibrutinib-treated CLL. Some clones are missing from TCRdb's copy, which holds only in-frame ones; the method was immunoSEQ multiplex PCR. The sample carries approximately 200,000 clones, around 70% recorded once. The sample in question was PBMCs, obtained after 24 months of ibrutinib treatment. Receptor source: a human donor with chronic lymphocytic leukemia.

V gene TRBV27 combines with J gene TRBJ2-2; tentative D call: TRBD1 (5 bases). The CDR3 spans 15 residues. CDR1 MNHEY and CDR2 SMNVEV come from the germline V gene (reference sequence). Trimming took off 6 bases at V and 0 bases at J, with 11 bases between the two ends. This CDR3 is CASRDGHPNTGELFF. The CDR3 nucleotides are TGTGCCAGCAGGGATGGACACCCGAACACCGGGGAGCTGTTTTTT.

The chain has TRBV21-1 and TRBJ1-2; the table gives TRBD1 as D, unverified against the DNA. TRBV21-1 is described as a pseudogene. This CDR3 region has 13 residues. CDR3 protein: CASSSTTGLGYTF. The DNA of the CDR3 is TGTGCCAGCAGCTCGACGACAGGACTCGGCTACACCTTC.

The V and J genes are TRBV5-1 and TRBJ2-7; D gene ambiguous. Germline V gene lookup returns CDR1 SGHRS and CDR2 YFSETQ. The CDR3 spans 13 residues. The V end lost 4 bases, the J end lost 3 bases, and 11 bases lay between the germline ends. The DNA of the CDR3 is TGCGCCAGCAGCCTCCTCTCCCACTACGAGCAGTACTTC. This gives the protein CASSLLSHYEQYF.

V and J are TRBV6-5 and TRBJ2-1, with D possibly TRBD1 on 5 matching bases. This CDR3 has 10 residues. Germline V gene lookup returns CDR1 MNHEY and CDR2 SVGAGI. The germline V and J ends were trimmed by 8 bases and 16 bases, with 15 bases remaining between them. This CDR3 is CASWGRVYFF. CDR3 in DNA: TGTGCCAGCTGGGGCAGGGTTTATTTCTTC.

The chain employs TRBV5-1 and TRBJ2-2; 7 bases are a match to TRBD2. CDR1 is SGHRS and CDR2 is YFSETQ in the germline V gene. CDR3 length: 16 residues. Trimming at V came to 3 bases and at J to 4 bases, leaving 9 bases not matched to a gene. The CDR3 here is CASSSVAGDITGELFF. The CDR3 DNA reads as TGCGCCAGCAGCTCCGTGGCGGGAGATATCACCGGGGAGCTGTTTTTT.

This chain connects TRBV6-5 to TRBJ2-7, with 7 bases that match TRBD2. CDR3 length: 14 amino acids. J was trimmed by 5 bases and V by 1 base; bases with no gene match: 5. CDR1 and CDR2 from the germline V gene are MNHEY and SVGAGI. The CDR3 DNA sequence: TGTGCCAGCAGTTACTTGGGACTAAACGACGAGCAGTACTTC. This gives the protein CASSYLGLNDEQYF.

This rearrangement joins TRBV27 to TRBJ2-7; 7 bases align to TRBD1. CDR3 size: 15 residues. With 1 base clipped from V and 5 bases from J, the junction kept 8 bases outside the gene matches. The germline V gene encodes CDR1 MNHEY and CDR2 SMNVEV (reference sequence). The CDR3 DNA sequence: TGTGCCAGCAGTTTATGGCGACAGGGTCGTAACGAGCAGTACTTC. Protein: CASSLWRQGRNEQYF.

The chain links TRBV7-8 to TRBJ1-2; D is perhaps TRBD1 (5 bases). CDR1 and CDR2 (germline): SGHVS, FQNEAQ. V was pared by 5 bases and J by 0 bases, with 16 bases between. The CDR3 has 16 amino acids. The CDR3: CASSPLGTAANYGYTF. The CDR3 nucleotides read TGTGCCAGCAGCCCCCTTGGGACGGCAGCTAACTATGGCTACACCTTC.

The chain recombines TRBV30 with TRBJ2-1, with 10 positions matching TRBD2. V gave up 2 bases and J gave up 6 bases; unmatched junction bases: 4. The CDR3 spans 14 residues. In germline, CDR1 is GTSNPN, CDR2 SVGIG (reference sequence). CDR3 protein: CAWSLAGVGNEQFF. The CDR3 DNA is TGTGCCTGGAGTCTAGCGGGAGTGGGCAATGAGCAGTTCTTC.

The V and J genes are TRBV5-1 and TRBJ2-7; 7 positions agree with TRBD1. J gave up 2 bases and V 3 bases, and 2 bases lay outside the gene matches. CDR1 SGHRS and CDR2 YFSETQ come from the germline V gene. CDR3 length equals 13 residues. CDR3 nucleotide sequence: TGCGCCAGCAGCTCCGACAGGGCCTACGAGCAGTACTTC. Translation gives CASSSDRAYEQYF.

The V and J genes are TRBV7-7 and TRBJ2-5; the D gene could be TRBD1 or TRBD2 (6 bases each). Germline V gene lookup returns CDR1 SSHAT and CDR2 FNYEAQ (reference sequence). This CDR3 spans 17 amino acids. Trimming removed 5 bases at V and 5 bases at J, with 24 bases between. The CDR3: CASSAGPGAFSGETQYF. Written as DNA, the CDR3 is TGTGCCAGCAGCGCGGGCCCGGGGGCGTTCTCCGGGGAGACCCAGTACTTC. The full variable domain, rest sourced from reference TRBV7-7 and TRBJ2-5, is GAGVSQSPRYKVTKRGQDVTLRCDPISSHATLYWYQQALGQGPEFLTYFNYEAQPDKSGLPSDRFSAERPEGSISTLTIQRTEQRDSAMYRCASSAGPGAFSGETQYFGPGTRLLVL.

The V and J genes are TRBV4-3 and TRBJ1-1, with 7 bases lining up with TRBD1. Germline trimming cut 6 bases from V and 5 bases from J; bases unmatched to any gene: 9. CDR3 length equals 14 residues. Germline CDR1 LGHNA, CDR2 YSLEER. For the CDR3, the DNA is TGCGCCAGCAGGCCCACAGGGGCCGGGACTGAAGCTTTCTTT. Its translation: CASRPTGAGTEAFF.

The CDR3 here is CASTGAGHSEQFF. The CDR3 nucleotides are TGTGCCAGCACAGGGGCAGGACACAGTGAGCAGTTCTTC. This chain links TRBV2 with TRBJ2-1; D may be TRBD1 (6 bases). Looked up from germline, CDR1 is SNHLY and CDR2 is FYNNEI. Trimming stripped 7 bases from V and 9 bases from J, with 16 bases between. The CDR3 has 13 amino acids.

The gene calls are TRBV2 and TRBJ2-7; 10 bases align to TRBD2. Germline V gives CDR1 SNHLY, CDR2 FYNNEI. The CDR3 consists of 14 residues. The ends lost 8 bases at V and 3 bases at J; junction bases unmatched: 7. The CDR3 bases are TGTGCCAGCGGGGGGGCTAGCGGGAGCTACGAGCAGTACTTC. Its protein is CASGGASGSYEQYF.

J is TRBJ2-5 and V is TRBV5-3; 9 nucleotides agree with TRBD2. TRBV5-3 is known as an ORF, though its function is uncertain. Trimming removed 4 bases from V and 4 bases from J; junction bases left unmatched: 14. The length of the CDR3 is 17 residues. CDR3 sequence reads: CARSPNDSGRIRETQYF. CDR3 nucleotides: TGTGCCAGAAGCCCGAACGATAGCGGGAGAATTAGAGAGACCCAGTACTTC.

The genes are TRBV4-3 and TRBJ1-1; the D is unclear. This CDR3 has 15 amino acids. Trimming cost V 0 bases and J 10 bases, with 18 bases left between them. Germline assignment: CDR1 LGHNA and CDR2 YSLEER. CDR3 residues: CASSQDRVGISAAFF. In DNA form, the CDR3 reads TGCGCCAGCAGCCAAGATCGCGTAGGGATATCGGCAGCTTTCTTT.

This clone has a single count. The chain joins TRBV5-1 to TRBJ2-1; 8 nucleotides align to TRBD2. Germline loops: CDR1 SGHRS, CDR2 YFSETQ. The CDR3 covers 18 residues. After removal of 3 bases from V and 0 bases from J, the junction contained 11 bases not matched to a gene. CDR3 region: CASSSGTSFPSSYNEQFF. The CDR3 DNA follows: TGCGCCAGCAGCTCCGGGACTAGTTTCCCCAGCTCCTACAATGAGCAGTTCTTC. Combining the CDR3 with reference TRBV5-1 and TRBJ2-1 gives the whole variable domain KAGVTQTPRYLIKTRGQQVTLSCSPISGHRSVSWYQQTPGQGLQFLFEYFSETQRNKGNFPGRFSGRQFSNSRSEMNVSTLELGDSALYLCASSSGTSFPSSYNEQFFGPGTRLTVL.

V and J are TRBV25-1 and TRBJ1-2; 7 positions match TRBD1. V was clipped by 7 bases and J by 2 bases; unmatched bases: 7. The CDR3 spans 14 residues. Germline CDR1 MGHDK, CDR2 SYGVNS. The CDR3 spells CASTPTGRNYGYTF. The CDR3 bases are TGTGCCAGCACCCCGACAGGGAGGAACTATGGCTACACCTTC.

The chain is built from TRBV4-1 and TRBJ2-7; tentative D call: TRBD2 (5 bases). With 0 bases removed from V and 2 bases from J, the gap between germline ends came to 14 bases. This CDR3 comprises 16 residues. Germline CDR1 reads MGHRA; CDR2 reads YSYEKL. CDR3 nucleotide sequence: TGCGCCAGCAGCCAAGAGGAGACTACAAAAACCTACGAGCAGTACTTC. Its translation: CASSQEETTKTYEQYF.

J is TRBJ1-5 and V is TRBV4-3; D might be TRBD1 (5 bases). Trimming cost V 1 base and J 5 bases, with 9 bases left between them. The CDR3 is 14 residues long. The germline CDR1 and CDR2 sequences are LGHNA and YSLEER. The CDR3 bases are TGCGCCAGCAGCCAAGTCTCGGGGGATCAGCCCCAGCATTTT. This translates into CASSQVSGDQPQHF.

Only one count was recorded for this clone. The rearrangement links TRBV6-1 to TRBJ1-2; D remains unclear. The CDR3 totals 13 residues. Germline CDR1 reads MNHNS; CDR2 reads SASEGT. V was cut by 2 bases and J by 4 bases, with 8 bases left in between. The CDR3 nucleotides read TGTGCCAGCAGTGAAACCCGGGGCTATGGCTACACCTTC. It codes for CASSETRGYGYTF.

The rearrangement uses TRBV4-1 and TRBJ1-5; D unclear. CDR1 and CDR2 (germline): MGHRA, YSYEKL. The CDR3 extends over 16 amino acids. Between the trimmed V and J ends, which lost 0 bases and 0 bases, there was a span of 9 bases. The chain's CDR3 is CASSQERIDSNQPQHF. The CDR3 DNA reads as TGCGCCAGCAGCCAAGAGAGGATCGATAGCAATCAGCCCCAGCATTTT.